This T cell receptor beta chain stems from a study of OX40 agonist ivuxolimab in advanced cancers. Some clones are missing from TCRdb's copy, which holds only in-frame ones; the method was immunoSEQ multiplex PCR. The sample lists tens of thousands of clones, around 90% occurring once. V was shortened by 4 bases and J by 4 bases, with 10 bases between the two germline ends. The germline V gene encodes CDR1 LGHNA and CDR2 YNFKEQ. This CDR3 contains 14 residues. The gene calls are TRBV4-2 and TRBJ1-4; D ambiguous. This clonotype was sampled from an adult with an advanced solid tumor such as melanoma, head and neck, liver or kidney cancer. The sequencing here drew on CD4+ or CD8+ T cells sorted from blood, taken in a trial of the OX40 agonist ivuxolimab. The CDR3 region has the DNA TGTGCCAGCAGCCTAGGAAGGTTTAATGAAAAACTGTTTTTT. Translated: CASSLGRFNEKLFF.